The next 19 T cell receptor beta chains were all read from a single sample in a study of T-cell reconstitution after alpha-beta-depleted transplantation in children. Unique molecular identifiers were built into the TCRbeta library. In TCRdb, the PCR reads were re-called with MiXCR into one record per CDR3 protein. The sample has about 640,000 distinct CDR3 sequences, over 10% seen once. The sequenced sample was PBMCs, mostly from graft donor cells, obtained 360 days after TCRalphabeta/CD19-depleted stem cell transplant. The receptor source for this set is a male patient between 10 and 17 years old who had a stem cell transplant for acute myeloid leukemia, so the T cells may come from the graft donor.

The V gene is TRBV2, the J gene TRBJ2-5, with D unclear. The CDR3 consists of 12 residues. Germline V gene data show CDR1 as SNHLY and CDR2 as FYNNEI. V lost 1 base and J 7 bases, leaving 7 bases between the germline ends. CDR3 region: CASSEEKVTQYF. Here the CDR3 DNA reads TGTGCCAGCAGTGAAGAGAAAGTGACCCAGTACTTC.

There are a few counts of this clonotype. A junction boundary mismatches the germline segment, possibly from a read error. The CDR3 DNA reads TGTGCCAGCAGCTTAGCAGGGGATTGGCACTTC. Protein sequence: CASSLAGDWHF. V gene TRBV7-9 combines with J gene TRBJ2-5; D possibly corresponds to TRBD1 (5 bases). Germline lookup yields CDR1 SEHNR and CDR2 FQNEAQ (reference sequence). The CDR3 consists of 11 residues.

This clonotype was observed at least ten times. The V gene is TRBV29-1, the J gene TRBJ1-4; D might be TRBD1 (5 bases). Germline V gene sequence: CDR1 SQVTM, CDR2 ANQGSEA. With 1 base removed from V and 6 bases from J, the gap between germline ends came to 12 bases. This CDR3 comprises 14 residues. The CDR3 bases are TGCAGCGTTGAAGCGCGGGGCGGGGATGAAAAACTGTTTTTT. This translates into CSVEARGGDEKLFF.

The rearrangement uses TRBV20-1 and TRBJ2-5; 7 bases fit TRBD2. The junction had 8 bases not matched to a gene; V was cut back by 3 bases and J by 1 base. The CDR3 totals 15 residues. Germline CDR1 DFQATT, CDR2 SNEGSKA (reference sequence). The CDR3 loop reads CSASRWSGTQETQYF. The CDR3 DNA follows: TGCAGTGCTAGTAGGTGGAGCGGGACCCAAGAGACCCAGTACTTC.

This clonotype was found a few times. This sequence joins TRBV20-1 and TRBJ2-2; perhaps TRBD2 as D (5 bases). This CDR3 region has 14 residues. CDR1 is DFQATT and CDR2 is SNEGSKA in the germline V gene (reference sequence). With 3 bases removed from V and 2 bases from J, the gap between germline ends came to 10 bases. The chain's CDR3 is CSASYGLNTGELFF. DNA of the CDR3: TGCAGTGCTAGCTACGGACTTAACACCGGGGAGCTGTTTTTT.

This sequence joins TRBV20-1 and TRBJ2-5; maybe TRBD2 (5 bases). The V gene's germline CDR1 is DFQATT and CDR2 SNEGSKA (reference sequence). Trimming took off 6 bases at V and 0 bases at J, with 26 bases between the two ends. This CDR3 region has 18 residues. The CDR3 protein is CSAGIFGNPNRDQETQYF. The DNA of the CDR3 is TGCAGTGCCGGGATCTTCGGGAATCCAAATCGTGACCAAGAGACCCAGTACTTC.

This clonotype appeared many times. The J gene is TRBJ2-2, the V gene TRBV29-1, with unresolved D. The CDR3 extends over 11 amino acids. Germline V lookup: CDR1 SQVTM, CDR2 ANQGSEA. Deletions cut 5 bases from V and 6 bases from J, with 7 bases between. The CDR3 DNA reads TGCAGCGTTCCGGGTCCCGGGGAGCTGTTTTTT. Translating it yields CSVPGPGELFF.

The CDR3 region has the DNA TGCAGTGCTAGAGTTTCGGGGGTTGCGAATCAGCCCCAGCATTTT. Translated, it gives CSARVSGVANQPQHF. The chain combines TRBV20-1 with TRBJ1-5; tentatively, D is TRBD1 (5 bases). Germline V lookup: CDR1 DFQATT, CDR2 SNEGSKA (reference sequence). V was trimmed by 1 base and J by 4 bases, leaving 14 bases between them. This CDR3 has 15 residues.

This clonotype was counted between two and nine times. The rearrangement links TRBV29-1 to TRBJ2-1; D uncertain. Germline V gene data show CDR1 as SQVTM and CDR2 as ANQGSEA. The CDR3 has 15 amino acids. V was clipped by 3 bases and J by 10 bases, with 22 bases between them. The CDR3 nucleotides are TGCAGCGTTGAGAGGAGCCCCCGGGCCCCCGGGGAGCAGTTCTTC. Translating it yields CSVERSPRAPGEQFF.

In its sample, this clonotype was seen many times. The chain has TRBV20-1 and TRBJ2-1; a weak D match, TRBD2 (5 bases). The CDR3 is made up of 14 amino acids. V dropped 5 bases and J dropped 7 bases, with 18 bases sitting between them. Germline lookup yields CDR1 DFQATT and CDR2 SNEGSKA (reference sequence). Written as DNA, the CDR3 is TGCAGTGCTCTCTCTAGCCCGAGGTCGAATGAGCAGTTCTTC. Its translation is CSALSSPRSNEQFF.

This clonotype was recorded a few times. This sequence joins TRBV10-3 and TRBJ1-1; D is perhaps TRBD1 (6 bases). Germline lookup yields CDR1 ENHRY and CDR2 SYGVKD. This CDR3 comprises 15 residues. Trimming removed 0 bases from V and 7 bases from J, with 15 bases in between. CDR3 sequence reads: CAISESFGGRLEAFF. CDR3 nucleotide sequence: TGTGCCATCAGTGAGTCGTTTGGGGGGCGGCTTGAAGCTTTCTTT.

This clonotype was seen many times. This chain uses TRBV12-3 or TRBV12-4 with TRBJ2-7; no firm D call. This CDR3 region has 13 residues. Trimming shortened V by 5 bases and J by 2 bases, and 10 bases separated the two germline ends. The CDR3 loop is CASSPGSTYEQYF. CDR3 sequence (DNA): TGTGCCAGCAGTCCCGGGTCAACCTACGAGCAGTACTTC.

A remark on this clonotype: An end of the junction does not agree with germline; a read error may underlie this. V gene TRBV20-1 combines with J gene TRBJ2-1, with 10 bases fitting TRBD2. Germline values: CDR1 DFQATT, CDR2 SNEGSKA (reference sequence). The CDR3 covers 15 residues. The CDR3 nucleotides read TGCAGTGCCGAGAGTCCGGGACTAGCGAACAATGAGCAGATCTTC. Its protein is CSAESPGLANNEQIF.

The rearrangement joins TRBV10-3 to TRBJ2-1, with TRBD2 identical over 9 bases. V gave up 3 bases and J gave up 7 bases; unmatched junction bases: 10. This CDR3 is built from 16 residues. CDR1 ENHRY and CDR2 SYGVKD come from the germline V gene. CDR3 protein: CAISDYPGLAGNEQFF. The CDR3 DNA follows: TGTGCCATCAGTGATTATCCGGGACTAGCAGGGAATGAGCAGTTCTTC.

This clonotype has more than one count but fewer than ten. V and J are TRBV5-1 and TRBJ2-1; D might be TRBD2 (6 bases). The CDR3 sequence is 13 residues long. From germline, CDR1 is SGHRS and CDR2 YFSETQ. With 4 bases removed from V and 9 bases from J, the gap between germline ends came to 14 bases. The CDR3, as DNA: TGCGCCAGCAGCACAGAAAGGAGGGTTGAGCAGTTCTTC. This sequence encodes CASSTERRVEQFF.

This clonotype came up many times. V gene TRBV7-2 combines with J gene TRBJ2-3, with 7 positions matching TRBD2. The CDR3 runs 15 residues. Germline V gives CDR1 SGHTA, CDR2 FQGNSA. The J segment lost 4 bases and the V segment lost 5 bases, leaving 9 bases of the junction unmatched. Written as DNA, the CDR3 is TGTGCCAGCAGCGGGGGACTGGGGGGGGCAGATACGCAGTATTTT. Translated: CASSGGLGGADTQYF. The variable domain in full, completed from reference TRBV7-2 and TRBJ2-3, reads GAGVSQSPSNKVTEKGKDVELRCDPISGHTALYWYRQSLGQGLEFLIYFQGNSAPDKSGLPSDRFSAERTGGSVSTLTIQRTQQEDSAVYLCASSGGLGGADTQYFGPGTRLTVL.

The V call is TRBV2, the J call TRBJ1-4; D is perhaps TRBD1 (5 bases). The V end lost 7 bases, the J end lost 6 bases, and 12 bases lay between the germline ends. Germline V CDR1 and CDR2: SNHLY, FYNNEI. The CDR3 extends over 13 amino acids. The CDR3 here is CASIRGVYEKLFF. CDR3 coding DNA: TGTGCCAGCATTAGGGGCGTGTATGAAAAACTGTTTTTT.

This clonotype was counted between two and nine times. The chain couples TRBV18 to TRBJ2-3; TRBD1 agrees at 8 bases. The germline CDR1 and CDR2 sequences are KGHSH and LQKENI. The CDR3 spans 15 residues. The V gene end was trimmed by 6 bases and the J gene end by 0 bases; junction bases not matched to a gene: 5. The CDR3 region is CASSNRTGSTDTQYF. CDR3 bases: TGTGCCAGCTCCAACAGGACAGGGAGCACAGATACGCAGTATTTT.

The chain links TRBV4-3 to TRBJ2-7; TRBD1 agrees at 8 bases. Germline V lookup: CDR1 LGHNA, CDR2 YSLEER. The length of the CDR3 is 17 residues. The ends lost 5 bases at V and 2 bases at J; junction bases unmatched: 14. CDR3 sequence reads: CASSTPGRLRGPYEQYF. The CDR3 bases are TGCGCCAGCAGCACCCCCGGGCGGCTCAGGGGGCCCTACGAGCAGTACTTC.